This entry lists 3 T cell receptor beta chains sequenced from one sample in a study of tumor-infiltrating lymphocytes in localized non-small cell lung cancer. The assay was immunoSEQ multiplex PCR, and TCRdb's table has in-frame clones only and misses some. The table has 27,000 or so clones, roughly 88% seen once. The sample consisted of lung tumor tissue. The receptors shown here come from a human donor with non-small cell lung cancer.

The DNA of the CDR3 is TGTGCCAGCAGTTTATCCTCTAGTCGGCCAGGGTACGAGCAGTACTTC. This gives the protein CASSLSSSRPGYEQYF. The J gene is TRBJ2-7, the V gene TRBV27, with D possibly TRBD1 on 5 matching bases. CDR3 length equals 16 residues. Germline V gene sequence: CDR1 MNHEY, CDR2 SMNVEV (reference sequence). Between the trimmed V and J ends, which lost 0 bases and 4 bases, there was a span of 16 bases.

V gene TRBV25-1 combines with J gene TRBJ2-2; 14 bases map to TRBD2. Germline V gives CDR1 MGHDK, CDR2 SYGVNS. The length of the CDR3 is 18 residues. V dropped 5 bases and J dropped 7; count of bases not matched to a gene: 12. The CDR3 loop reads CASSSPGLAGASIGELFF. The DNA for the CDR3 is TGTGCCAGCAGTTCCCCGGGACTAGCGGGGGCTTCTATCGGGGAGCTGTTTTTT.

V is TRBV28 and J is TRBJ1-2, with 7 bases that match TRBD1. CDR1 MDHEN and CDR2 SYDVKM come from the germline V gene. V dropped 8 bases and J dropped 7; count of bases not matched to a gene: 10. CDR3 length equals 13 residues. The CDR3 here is CASQGGSSFGYTF. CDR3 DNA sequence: TGTGCCAGCCAAGGGGGCAGTAGTTTTGGCTACACCTTC.